This T cell receptor beta chain was captured by sequencing in a study of post-analysis software for immune sequencing data. Study-wide background: Secondary progressive, relapsing-remitting and progressive-relapsing multiple sclerosis were among the included disease courses.

Unique-molecular-identifier-tagged TCR beta cDNA libraries were used. T cells, about 0.95 to 10 million of them, yielded around 460,000 cDNA molecules. From the PCR reads, TCRdb called clonotypes with MiXCR, one entry per CDR3 protein. The sample has about half a million distinct CDR3 sequences; 34% are singletons. This CDR3 comprises 12 residues. Trimming cost V 0 bases and J 6 bases, with 3 bases left between them. CDR1 is SGDLS, CDR2 YYNGEE, per germline. General study findings and limits: A handful of TRBV segments (TRBV5-6, TRBV5-1 and TRBV20-1 among them) occurred more frequently in patients than in controls. Normalized Chao1 diversity in multiple sclerosis patients fell significantly below that of controls. Pronounced co-clustering by F measure was evident among identically batched samples.

Concerning this clonotype itself: The antigen is undetermined.

The sequence was collected from a girl aged 2-17 years with multiple sclerosis. Sequencing was done on a sample of blood. The genes are TRBV9 and TRBJ2-2; D remains ambiguous. The CDR3 bases are TGTGCCAGCAGCGTAGGCCCCGGGGAGCTGTTTTTT. This gives the protein CASSVGPGELFF.